This entry is about one T cell receptor beta chain. Its cognate antigen is unknown. TCRdb used MiXCR to reprocess the 5' RACE reads, holding one entry per CDR3 protein. The sample has approximately 330,000 distinct CDR3 sequences; roughly an eighth are singletons. The record originates from a study of T cells after yellow fever vaccination. Findings and limits, study-wide: Post-booster samples contained most primary-vaccination clones (more than 95% CD4, about 90% CD8). A small proportion of clonotypes was detected in both the CD4 and CD8 compartments.

CDR1 MNHEY and CDR2 SVGAGI come from the germline V gene. Trimming cost V 5 bases and J 7 bases; bases outside gene matches: 14. This CDR3 is 16 amino acids long. The sample here was CD4+ T cells sorted from PBMCs, taken 15 days after the yellow fever booster vaccination. The gene calls are TRBV6-5 and TRBJ2-7; 10 positions match TRBD2. The receptor comes from a young man who received the YFV17D yellow fever vaccine. CDR3 DNA sequence: TGTGCCAGCAGTGACCAGTTTCTAGCGGGGGTTAGGGAGCAGTACTTC. Amino acids: CASSDQFLAGVREQYF.